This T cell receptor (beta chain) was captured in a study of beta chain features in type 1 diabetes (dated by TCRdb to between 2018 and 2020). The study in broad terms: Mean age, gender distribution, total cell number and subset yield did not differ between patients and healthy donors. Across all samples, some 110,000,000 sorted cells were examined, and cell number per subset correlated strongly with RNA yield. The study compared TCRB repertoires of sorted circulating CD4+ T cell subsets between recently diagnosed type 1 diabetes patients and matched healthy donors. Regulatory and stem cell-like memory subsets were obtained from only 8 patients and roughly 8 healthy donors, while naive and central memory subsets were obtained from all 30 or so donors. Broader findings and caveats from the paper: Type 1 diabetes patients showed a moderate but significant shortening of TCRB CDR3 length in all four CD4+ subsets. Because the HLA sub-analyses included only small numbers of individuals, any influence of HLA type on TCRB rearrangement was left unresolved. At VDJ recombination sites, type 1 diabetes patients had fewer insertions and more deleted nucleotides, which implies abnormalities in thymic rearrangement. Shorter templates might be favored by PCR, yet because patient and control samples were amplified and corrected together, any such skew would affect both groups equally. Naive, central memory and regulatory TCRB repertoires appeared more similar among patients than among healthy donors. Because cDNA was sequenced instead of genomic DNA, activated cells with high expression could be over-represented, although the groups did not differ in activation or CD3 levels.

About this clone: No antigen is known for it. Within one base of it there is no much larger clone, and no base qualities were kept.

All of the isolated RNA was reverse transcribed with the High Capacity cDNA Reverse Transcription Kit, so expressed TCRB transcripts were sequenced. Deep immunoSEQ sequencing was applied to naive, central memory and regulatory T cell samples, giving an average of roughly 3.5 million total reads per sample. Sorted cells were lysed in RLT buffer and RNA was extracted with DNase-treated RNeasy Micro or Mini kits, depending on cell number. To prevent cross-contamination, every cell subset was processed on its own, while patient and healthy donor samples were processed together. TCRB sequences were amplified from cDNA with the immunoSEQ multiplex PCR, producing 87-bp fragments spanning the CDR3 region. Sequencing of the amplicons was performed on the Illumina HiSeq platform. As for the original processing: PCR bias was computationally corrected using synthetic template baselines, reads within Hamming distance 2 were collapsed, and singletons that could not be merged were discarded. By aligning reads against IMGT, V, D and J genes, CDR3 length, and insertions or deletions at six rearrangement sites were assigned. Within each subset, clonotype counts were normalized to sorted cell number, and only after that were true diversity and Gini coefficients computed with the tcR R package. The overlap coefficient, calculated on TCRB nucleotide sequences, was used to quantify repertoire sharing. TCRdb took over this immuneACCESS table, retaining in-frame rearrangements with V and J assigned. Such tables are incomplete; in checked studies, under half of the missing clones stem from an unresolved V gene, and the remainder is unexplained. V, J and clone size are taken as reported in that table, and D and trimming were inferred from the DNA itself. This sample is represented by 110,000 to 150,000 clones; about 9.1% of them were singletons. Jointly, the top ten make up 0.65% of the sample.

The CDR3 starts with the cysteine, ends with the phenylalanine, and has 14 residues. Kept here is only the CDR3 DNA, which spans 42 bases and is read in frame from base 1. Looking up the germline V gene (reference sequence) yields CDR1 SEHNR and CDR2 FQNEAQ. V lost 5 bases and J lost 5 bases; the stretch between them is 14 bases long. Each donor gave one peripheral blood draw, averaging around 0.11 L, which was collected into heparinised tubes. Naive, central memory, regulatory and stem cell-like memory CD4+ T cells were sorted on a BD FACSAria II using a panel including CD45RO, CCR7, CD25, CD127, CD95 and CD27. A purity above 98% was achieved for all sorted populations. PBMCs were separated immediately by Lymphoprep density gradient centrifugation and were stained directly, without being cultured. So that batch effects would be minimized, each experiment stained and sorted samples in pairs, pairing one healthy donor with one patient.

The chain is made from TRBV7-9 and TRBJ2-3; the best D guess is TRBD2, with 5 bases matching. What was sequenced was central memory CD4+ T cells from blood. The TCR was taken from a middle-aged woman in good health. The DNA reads TGTGCCAGCAGCGCAATTGGAGGAATAGATACGCAGTATTTT. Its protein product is CASSAIGGIDTQYF.